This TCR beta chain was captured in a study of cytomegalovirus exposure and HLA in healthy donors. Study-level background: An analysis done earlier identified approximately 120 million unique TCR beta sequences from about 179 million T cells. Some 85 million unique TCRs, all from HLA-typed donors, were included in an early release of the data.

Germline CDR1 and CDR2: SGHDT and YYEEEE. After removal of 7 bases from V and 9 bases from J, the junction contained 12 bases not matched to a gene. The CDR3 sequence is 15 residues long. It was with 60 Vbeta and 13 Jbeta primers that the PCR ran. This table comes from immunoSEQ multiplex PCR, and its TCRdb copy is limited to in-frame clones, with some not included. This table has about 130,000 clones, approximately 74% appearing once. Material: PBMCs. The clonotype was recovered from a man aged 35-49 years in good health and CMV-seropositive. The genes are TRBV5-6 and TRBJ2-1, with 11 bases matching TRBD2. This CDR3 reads CASVQLAGAGTEQFF. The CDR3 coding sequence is TGTGCCAGCGTGCAACTAGCGGGAGCTGGCACTGAGCAGTTCTTC.